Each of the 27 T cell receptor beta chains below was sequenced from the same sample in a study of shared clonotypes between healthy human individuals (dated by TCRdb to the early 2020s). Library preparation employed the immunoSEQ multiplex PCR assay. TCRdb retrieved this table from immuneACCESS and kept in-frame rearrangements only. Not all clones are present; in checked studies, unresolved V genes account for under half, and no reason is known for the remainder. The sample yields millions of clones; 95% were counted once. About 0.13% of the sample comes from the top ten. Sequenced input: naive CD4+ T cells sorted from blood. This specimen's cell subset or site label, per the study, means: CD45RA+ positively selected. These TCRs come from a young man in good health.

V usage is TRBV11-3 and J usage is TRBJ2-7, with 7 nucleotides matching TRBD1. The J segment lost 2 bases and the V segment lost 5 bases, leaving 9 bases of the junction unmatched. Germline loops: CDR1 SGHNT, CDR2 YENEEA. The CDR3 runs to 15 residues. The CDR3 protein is CASSRSGTEPYEQYF. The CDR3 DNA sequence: TGTGCCAGCAGCAGGTCCGGGACAGAGCCCTACGAGCAGTACTTC.

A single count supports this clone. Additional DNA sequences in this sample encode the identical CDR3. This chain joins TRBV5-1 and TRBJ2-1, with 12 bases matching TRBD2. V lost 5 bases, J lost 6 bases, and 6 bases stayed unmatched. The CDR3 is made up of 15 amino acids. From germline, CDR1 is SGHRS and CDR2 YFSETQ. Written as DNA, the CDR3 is TGCGCCAGCAGTCAACTAGCGGGGGGCCTCAATGAGCAGTTCTTC. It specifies CASSQLAGGLNEQFF.

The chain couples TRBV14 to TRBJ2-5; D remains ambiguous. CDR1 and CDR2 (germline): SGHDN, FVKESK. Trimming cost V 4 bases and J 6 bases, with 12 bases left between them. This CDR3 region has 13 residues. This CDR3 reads CASSRALSQTQYF. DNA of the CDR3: TGTGCCAGCAGCCGAGCCCTATCCCAGACCCAGTACTTC.

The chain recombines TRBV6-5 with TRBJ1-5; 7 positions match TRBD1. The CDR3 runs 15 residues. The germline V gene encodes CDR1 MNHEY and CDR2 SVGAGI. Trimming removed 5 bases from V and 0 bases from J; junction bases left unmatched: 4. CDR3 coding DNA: TGTGCCAGCAGTATACACAGGGGTAGCAATCAGCCCCAGCATTTT. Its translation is CASSIHRGSNQPQHF.

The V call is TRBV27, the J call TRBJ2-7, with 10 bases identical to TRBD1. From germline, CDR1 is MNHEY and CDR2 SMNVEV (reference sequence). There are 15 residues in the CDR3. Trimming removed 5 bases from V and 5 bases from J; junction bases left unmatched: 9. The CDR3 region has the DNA TGTGCCAGCAGTGCTTCGACAGGGGGCCGGCACGAGCAGTACTTC. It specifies CASSASTGGRHEQYF.

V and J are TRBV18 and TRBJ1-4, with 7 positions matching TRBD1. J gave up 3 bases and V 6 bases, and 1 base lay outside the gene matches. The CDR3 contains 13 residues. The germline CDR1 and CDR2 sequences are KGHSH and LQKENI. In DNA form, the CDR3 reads TGTGCCAGCTCGGGGACAGCTAATGAAAAACTGTTTTTT. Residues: CASSGTANEKLFF.

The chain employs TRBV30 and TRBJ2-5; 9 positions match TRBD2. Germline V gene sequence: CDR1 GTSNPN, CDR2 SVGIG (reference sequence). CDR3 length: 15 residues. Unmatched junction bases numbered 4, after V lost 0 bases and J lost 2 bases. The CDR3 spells CAWSVGLALQETQYF. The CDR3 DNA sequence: TGTGCCTGGAGTGTGGGACTAGCCCTTCAAGAGACCCAGTACTTC.

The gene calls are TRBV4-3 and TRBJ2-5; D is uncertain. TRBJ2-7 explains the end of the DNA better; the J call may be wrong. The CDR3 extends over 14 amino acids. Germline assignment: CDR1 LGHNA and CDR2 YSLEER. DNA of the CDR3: TGCGCCAGCAGCCAAGATTGGCTTGCATACGAGCAGTACTTC. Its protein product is CASSQDWLAYEQYF.

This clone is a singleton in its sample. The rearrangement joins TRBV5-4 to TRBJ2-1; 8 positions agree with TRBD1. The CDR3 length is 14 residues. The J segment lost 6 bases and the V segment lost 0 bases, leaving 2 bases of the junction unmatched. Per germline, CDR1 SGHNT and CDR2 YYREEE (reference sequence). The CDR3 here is CASSLARGLNEQFF. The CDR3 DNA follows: TGTGCCAGCAGCTTGGCCAGGGGGCTCAATGAGCAGTTCTTC.

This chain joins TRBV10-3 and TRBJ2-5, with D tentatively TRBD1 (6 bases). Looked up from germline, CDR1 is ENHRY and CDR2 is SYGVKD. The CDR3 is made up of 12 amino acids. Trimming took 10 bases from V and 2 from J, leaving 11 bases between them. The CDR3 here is CATTGNQETQYF. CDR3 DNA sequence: TGTGCCACTACAGGGAATCAAGAGACCCAGTACTTC.

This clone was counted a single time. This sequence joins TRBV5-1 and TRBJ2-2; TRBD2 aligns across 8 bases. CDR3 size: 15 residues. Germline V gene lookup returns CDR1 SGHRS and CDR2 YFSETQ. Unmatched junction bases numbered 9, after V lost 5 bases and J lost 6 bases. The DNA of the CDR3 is TGCGCCAGCAGTCCCGGACTAGCATGGTCCGGGGAGCTGTTTTTT. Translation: CASSPGLAWSGELFF.

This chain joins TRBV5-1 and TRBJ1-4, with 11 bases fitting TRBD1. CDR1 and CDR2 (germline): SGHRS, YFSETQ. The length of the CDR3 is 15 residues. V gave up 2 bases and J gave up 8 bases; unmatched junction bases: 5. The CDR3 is CASSFGTGGDEKLFF. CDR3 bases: TGCGCCAGCAGCTTCGGGACAGGGGGAGACGAAAAACTGTTTTTT.

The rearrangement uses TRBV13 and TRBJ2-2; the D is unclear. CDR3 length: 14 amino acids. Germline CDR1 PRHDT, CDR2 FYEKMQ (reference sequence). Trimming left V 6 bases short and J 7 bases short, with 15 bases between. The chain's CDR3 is CASRRRGGIGELFF. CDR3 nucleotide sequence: TGTGCCAGCAGGCGCCGAGGTGGTATCGGGGAGCTGTTTTTT. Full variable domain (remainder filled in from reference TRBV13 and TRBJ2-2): AAGVIQSPRHLIKEKRETATLKCYPIPRHDTVYWYQQGPGQDPQFLISFYEKMQSDKGSIPDRFSAQQFSDYHSELNMSSLELGDSALYFCASRRRGGIGELFFGEGSRLTVL.

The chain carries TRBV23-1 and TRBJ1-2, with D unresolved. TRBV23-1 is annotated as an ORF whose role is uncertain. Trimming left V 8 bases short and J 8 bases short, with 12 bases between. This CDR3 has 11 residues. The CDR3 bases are TGCGCCAGCCGAACCCTTTTAGGCTACACCTTC. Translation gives CASRTLLGYTF.

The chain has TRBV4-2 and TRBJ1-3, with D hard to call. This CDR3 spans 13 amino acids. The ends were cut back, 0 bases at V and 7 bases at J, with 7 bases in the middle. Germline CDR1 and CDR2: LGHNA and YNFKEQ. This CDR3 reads CASSQDLGNTIYF. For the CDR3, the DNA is TGTGCCAGCAGCCAAGATCTGGGGAACACCATATATTTT.

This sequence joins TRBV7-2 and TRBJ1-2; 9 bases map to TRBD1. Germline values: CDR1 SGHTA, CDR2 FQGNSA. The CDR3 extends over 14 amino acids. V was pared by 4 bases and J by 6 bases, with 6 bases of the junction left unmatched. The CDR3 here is CASSSSGTGNGYTF. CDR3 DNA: TGTGCCAGCAGCTCGTCCGGGACAGGGAATGGCTACACCTTC.

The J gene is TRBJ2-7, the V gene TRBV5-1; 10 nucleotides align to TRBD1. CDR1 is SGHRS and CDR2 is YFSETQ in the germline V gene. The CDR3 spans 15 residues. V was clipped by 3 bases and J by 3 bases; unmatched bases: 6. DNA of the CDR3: TGCGCCAGCAGCTCCTCCCGGACAGGGGGCTACGAGCAGTACTTC. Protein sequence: CASSSSRTGGYEQYF.

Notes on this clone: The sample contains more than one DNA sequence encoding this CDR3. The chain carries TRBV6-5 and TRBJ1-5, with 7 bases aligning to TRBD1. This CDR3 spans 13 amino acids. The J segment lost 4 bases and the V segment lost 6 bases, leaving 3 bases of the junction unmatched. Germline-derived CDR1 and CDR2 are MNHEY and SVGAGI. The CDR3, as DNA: TGTGCCAGCAGCTTGACAGGGAATCAGCCCCAGCATTTT. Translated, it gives CASSLTGNQPQHF.

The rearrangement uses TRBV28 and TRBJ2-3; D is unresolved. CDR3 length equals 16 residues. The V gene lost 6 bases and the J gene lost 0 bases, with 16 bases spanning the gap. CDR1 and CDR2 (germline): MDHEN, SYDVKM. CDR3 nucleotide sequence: TGTGCCAGCAGCTCTTTCGGCGGTTCGAGCACAGATACGCAGTATTTT. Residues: CASSSFGGSSTDTQYF.

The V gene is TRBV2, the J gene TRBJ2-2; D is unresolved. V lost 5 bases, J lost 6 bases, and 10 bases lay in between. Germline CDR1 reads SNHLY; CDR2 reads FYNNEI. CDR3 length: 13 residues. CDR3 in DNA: TGTGCCAGCAGTCCCGAAGGCGCCGGGGAGCTGTTTTTT. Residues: CASSPEGAGELFF.

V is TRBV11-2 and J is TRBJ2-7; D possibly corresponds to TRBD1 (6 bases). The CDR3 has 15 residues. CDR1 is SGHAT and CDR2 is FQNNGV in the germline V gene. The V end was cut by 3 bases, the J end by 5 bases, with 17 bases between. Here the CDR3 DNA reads TGTGCCAGCAGCTTTCTTGGAAAGGGGGAAAACGAGCAGTACTTC. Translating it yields CASSFLGKGENEQYF.

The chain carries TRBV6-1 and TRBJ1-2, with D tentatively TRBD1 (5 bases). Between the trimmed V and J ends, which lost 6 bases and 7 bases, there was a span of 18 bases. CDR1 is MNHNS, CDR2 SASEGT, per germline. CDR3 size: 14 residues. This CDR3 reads CASSSYGTAFGYTF. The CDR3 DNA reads TGTGCCAGCAGCTCCTACGGGACTGCCTTTGGCTACACCTTC.

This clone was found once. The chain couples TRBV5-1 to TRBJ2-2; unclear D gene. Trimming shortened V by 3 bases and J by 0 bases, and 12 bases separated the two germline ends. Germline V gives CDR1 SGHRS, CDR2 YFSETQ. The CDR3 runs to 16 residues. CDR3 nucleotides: TGCGCCAGCAGCTCCACGACATTTTCGAACACCGGGGAGCTGTTTTTT. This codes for CASSSTTFSNTGELFF.

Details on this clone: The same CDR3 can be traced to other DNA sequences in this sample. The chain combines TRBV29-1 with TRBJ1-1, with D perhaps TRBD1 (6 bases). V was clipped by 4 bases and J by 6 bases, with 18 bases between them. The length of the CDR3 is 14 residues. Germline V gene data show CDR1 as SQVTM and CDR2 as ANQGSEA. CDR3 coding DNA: TGCAGCGTTGTAGGGACACTCATCGGGGCTGAAGCTTTCTTT. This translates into CSVVGTLIGAEAFF.

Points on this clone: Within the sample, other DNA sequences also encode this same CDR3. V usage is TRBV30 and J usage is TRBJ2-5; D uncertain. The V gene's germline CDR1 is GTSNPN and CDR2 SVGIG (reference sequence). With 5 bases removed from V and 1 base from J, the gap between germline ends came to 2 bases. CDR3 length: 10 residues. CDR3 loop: CAWSQETQYF. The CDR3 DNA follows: TGTGCCTGGTCCCAAGAGACCCAGTACTTC.

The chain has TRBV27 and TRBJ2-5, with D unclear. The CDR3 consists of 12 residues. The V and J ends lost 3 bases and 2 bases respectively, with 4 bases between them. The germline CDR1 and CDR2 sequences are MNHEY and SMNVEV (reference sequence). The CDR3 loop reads CASSFRQETQYF. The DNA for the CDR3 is TGTGCCAGCAGTTTCCGGCAAGAGACCCAGTACTTC.

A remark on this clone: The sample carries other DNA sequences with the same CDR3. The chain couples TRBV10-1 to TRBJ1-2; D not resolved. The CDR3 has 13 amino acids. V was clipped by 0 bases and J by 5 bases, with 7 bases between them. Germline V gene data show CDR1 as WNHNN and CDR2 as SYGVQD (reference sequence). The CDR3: CASSESLGYGYTF. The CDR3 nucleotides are TGCGCCAGCAGTGAGTCGCTGGGGTATGGCTACACCTTC.